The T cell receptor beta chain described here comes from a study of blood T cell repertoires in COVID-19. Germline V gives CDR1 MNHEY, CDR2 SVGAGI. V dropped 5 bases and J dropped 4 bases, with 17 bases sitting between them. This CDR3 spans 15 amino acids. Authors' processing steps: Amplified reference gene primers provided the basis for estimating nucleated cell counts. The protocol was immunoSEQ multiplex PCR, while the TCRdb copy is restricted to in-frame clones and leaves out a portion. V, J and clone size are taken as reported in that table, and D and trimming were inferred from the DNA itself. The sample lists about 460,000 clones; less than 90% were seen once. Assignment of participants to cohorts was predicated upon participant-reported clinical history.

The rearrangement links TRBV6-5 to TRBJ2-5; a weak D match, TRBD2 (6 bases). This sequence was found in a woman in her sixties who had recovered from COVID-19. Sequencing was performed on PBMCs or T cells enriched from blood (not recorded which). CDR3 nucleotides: TGTGCCAGCAGTCCGGGGACGCTCGGGGGAGAGACCCAGTACTTC. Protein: CASSPGTLGGETQYF.